This T cell receptor beta chain was recorded in a study of blood T cell repertoires in COVID-19. Across the whole study: Nucleic acid was either cDNA or gDNA, and it came from T cells, B-cell-depleted T cells, or PBMCs.

J lost 0 bases, V lost 2 bases, and 6 bases had no gene match. CDR1 is SGHKS and CDR2 is YYEKEE in the germline V gene (reference sequence). This CDR3 is built from 17 residues. In its sample, this clone was seen once. Living in 25 or so US areas, the participants were between about 18 and 100 years of age. The method was immunoSEQ multiplex PCR; TCRdb's version includes in-frame clones alone and lacks a portion of them. The table includes 210,000 or so clones, approximately 80% detected once. The chain links TRBV5-5 to TRBJ2-2, with 8 bases identical to TRBD2. The sequenced sample consisted of PBMCs or T cells enriched from blood (not recorded which). This receptor was obtained from a man in his thirties or forties with acute COVID-19. CDR3 DNA sequence: TGTGCCAGCAGCTTTCTTCCGGGACTAGCGAACACCGGGGAGCTGTTTTTT. Its translation: CASSFLPGLANTGELFF.